The next 11 T cell receptor beta chains were all read from a single sample in a study of T cells in localized non-small cell lung cancer. Only in-frame clones appear in the TCRdb table, and some are missing; sequencing was by immunoSEQ multiplex PCR. The data hold over 25,000 clones, with 87% observed a single time. The sequenced sample was peripheral blood, obtained before any cancer treatment. The receptors originated from a male donor aged 60 or over with stage I lung adenocarcinoma.

V usage is TRBV15 and J usage is TRBJ1-4; D not resolved. The V end was cut by 0 bases, the J end by 3 bases, with 8 bases between. Germline CDR1 and CDR2: LNHNV and YYDKDF (reference sequence). This CDR3 comprises 15 residues. CDR3 sequence reads: CATSRDKAPNEKLFF. Here the CDR3 DNA reads TGTGCCACCAGCAGAGACAAAGCGCCTAATGAAAAACTGTTTTTT.

The rearrangement joins TRBV6-6 to TRBJ2-7; the match to TRBD1 covers 8 bases. The CDR3 length is 13 residues. The junction had 5 bases not matched to a gene; V was cut back by 6 bases and J by 4 bases. CDR1 and CDR2 (germline): MNHNY, SVGAGI (reference sequence). CDR3 coding DNA: TGTGCCAGCAGCAGGGGGCTCGAGTACGAGCAGTACTTC. It encodes CASSRGLEYEQYF.

The gene calls are TRBV5-1 and TRBJ1-5; D perhaps matches TRBD1 (6 bases). The CDR3 spans 14 residues. Germline lookup yields CDR1 SGHRS and CDR2 YFSETQ. V was shortened by 2 bases and J by 6 bases, with 12 bases between the two germline ends. Here the CDR3 DNA reads TGCGCCAGCAGCTTAGAGGGGGTAAGTCAGCCCCAGCATTTT. Protein: CASSLEGVSQPQHF. Looking up the rest from reference TRBV5-1 and TRBJ1-5 gives the full variable domain: KAGVTQTPRYLIKTRGQQVTLSCSPISGHRSVSWYQQTPGQGLQFLFEYFSETQRNKGNFPGRFSGRQFSNSRSEMNVSTLELGDSALYLCASSLEGVSQPQHFGDGTRLSIL.

In the case of this clone: This specimen includes other DNA sequences encoding the same CDR3. This chain joins TRBV19 and TRBJ2-5; TRBD1 is a possible D gene (6 bases). The germline V gene encodes CDR1 LNHDA and CDR2 SQIVND (reference sequence). CDR3 length: 14 amino acids. V lost 5 bases to trimming and J lost 2 bases, with 12 bases between them. CDR3 protein: CASSVSGVQETQYF. CDR3 bases: TGTGCCAGTAGTGTATCAGGGGTTCAAGAGACCCAGTACTTC.

The V and J genes are TRBV7-9 and TRBJ1-1; 8 nucleotides line up with TRBD1. This CDR3 spans 15 amino acids. Germline CDR1 SEHNR, CDR2 FQNEAQ (reference sequence). V trimming: 3 bases; J trimming: 1 base; junction bases outside the gene matches: 4. The DNA for the CDR3 is TGTGCCAGCAGCTTTACCGGGACAGGGAACACTGAAGCTTTCTTT. Protein: CASSFTGTGNTEAFF.

V and J are TRBV7-7 and TRBJ2-5; TRBD1 is a possible D gene (5 bases). CDR3 length: 14 residues. With 7 bases removed from V and 1 base from J, the gap between germline ends came to 13 bases. Germline assignment: CDR1 SSHAT and CDR2 FNYEAQ (reference sequence). The CDR3 reads CASTLGPAQETQYF. CDR3 nucleotides: TGTGCCAGCACCTTGGGGCCAGCCCAAGAGACCCAGTACTTC.

This sequence joins TRBV13 and TRBJ2-5; possibly TRBD2 for D (6 bases). V was trimmed by 4 bases and J by 0 bases, leaving 15 bases between them. This CDR3 is 16 amino acids long. Germline loops: CDR1 PRHDT, CDR2 FYEKMQ (reference sequence). Here the CDR3 DNA reads TGTGCCAGCAGCTCTCAAACGAGCGGGTACCAAGAGACCCAGTACTTC. This encodes CASSSQTSGYQETQYF. The complete variable domain, with remaining parts taken from reference TRBV13 and TRBJ2-5, reads AAGVIQSPRHLIKEKRETATLKCYPIPRHDTVYWYQQGPGQDPQFLISFYEKMQSDKGSIPDRFSAQQFSDYHSELNMSSLELGDSALYFCASSSQTSGYQETQYFGPGTRLLVL.

The chain carries TRBV5-1 and TRBJ1-4; D not certain. CDR1 and CDR2 (germline): SGHRS, YFSETQ. The CDR3 runs 13 residues. The germline V and J ends were trimmed by 0 bases and 7 bases, with 7 bases remaining between them. CDR3 protein: CASSLGLGEKLFF. The DNA of the CDR3 is TGCGCCAGCAGCTTGGGGTTGGGTGAAAAACTGTTTTTT. Full variable domain (missing parts from reference TRBV5-1 and TRBJ1-4): KAGVTQTPRYLIKTRGQQVTLSCSPISGHRSVSWYQQTPGQGLQFLFEYFSETQRNKGNFPGRFSGRQFSNSRSEMNVSTLELGDSALYLCASSLGLGEKLFFGSGTQLSVL.

The chain has TRBV6-1 and TRBJ1-4; tentatively, D is TRBD1 (5 bases). V lost 2 bases to trimming and J lost 4 bases, with 11 bases between them. CDR3 length: 15 residues. Germline CDR1 is MNHNS and CDR2 is SASEGT. The CDR3 here is CASSEQTAFNEKLFF. The CDR3 coding sequence is TGTGCCAGCAGTGAACAGACAGCCTTTAATGAAAAACTGTTTTTT.

The V call is TRBV18, the J call TRBJ2-3; 7 bases are a match to TRBD1. This CDR3 is built from 18 residues. J lost 0 bases, V lost 3 bases, and 12 bases had no gene match. Germline CDR1 and CDR2: KGHSH and LQKENI. CDR3 DNA: TGTGCCAGCTCACCTACTCCAGGGGGAAGCTCTAGCACAGATACGCAGTATTTT. Amino acid sequence: CASSPTPGGSSSTDTQYF.

The chain has TRBV7-2 and TRBJ1-6; D gene unclear. Trimming removed 5 bases from V and 5 bases from J, with 10 bases in between. Germline assignment: CDR1 SGHTA and CDR2 FQGNSA. This CDR3 spans 14 amino acids. This CDR3 reads CASSPGYHNSPLHF. Written as DNA, the CDR3 is TGTGCCAGCAGCCCAGGATATCATAATTCACCCCTCCACTTT.